This entry lists 23 T cell receptor beta chains sequenced from one sample in a study of identical twins. TCRdb re-called the 5' RACE reads through MiXCR, storing one row per CDR3 protein. The sample records some 320,000 distinct CDR3 sequences, about 12% being singletons. These data also formed part of another study, on yellow fever vaccine responses in identical twins.

The specimen sequenced was CD8+ T cells sorted from blood. The receptor set was obtained from a woman aged 18 to 35 in good health.

This clonotype showed up just a few times. The CDR3 bases are TGTGCCAGCCAGGGGGCAGGGAGTAATTCACCCCTCCACTTT. Its protein product is CASQGAGSNSPLHF. The chain couples TRBV27 to TRBJ1-6; 8 bases agree with TRBD1. This CDR3 is 14 amino acids long. Germline trimming cut 8 bases from V and 6 bases from J; bases unmatched to any gene: 6. The germline V gene has CDR1 MNHEY and CDR2 SMNVEV (reference sequence).

This clonotype has a count of ten or more. The J gene is TRBJ2-2, the V gene TRBV15; D may be TRBD2 (6 bases). This CDR3 is built from 17 residues. The germline CDR1 and CDR2 sequences are LNHNV and YYDKDF (reference sequence). Trimming shortened V by 4 bases and J by 4 bases, and 19 bases separated the two germline ends. The CDR3 DNA reads TGTGCCACCAGCAATCTGGGAGGTGAGGGAGGCACCGGGGAGCTGTTTTTT. Protein sequence: CATSNLGGEGGTGELFF. Together with reference TRBV15 and TRBJ2-2, the CDR3 gives the full variable domain: DAMVIQNPRYQVTQFGKPVTLSCSQTLNHNVMYWYQQKSSQAPKLLFHYYDKDFNNEADTPDNFQSRRPNTSFCFLDIRSPGLGDTAMYLCATSNLGGEGGTGELFFGEGSRLTVL.

The sample holds a few counts of this clonotype. The V gene is TRBV7-9, the J gene TRBJ1-1; D not certain. CDR1 and CDR2 from the germline V gene are SEHNR and FQNEAQ (reference sequence). This CDR3 has 13 residues. V gave up 5 bases and J gave up 3 bases, with 10 bases separating them. CDR3 loop: CASSPLADTEAFF. The CDR3 region has the DNA TGTGCCAGCAGCCCACTTGCGGACACTGAAGCTTTCTTT.

There are many counts of this clonotype. The rearrangement uses TRBV20-1 and TRBJ1-1, with D hard to call. Germline CDR1 reads DFQATT; CDR2 reads SNEGSKA (reference sequence). Trimming removed 3 bases at V and 0 bases at J, with 14 bases between. CDR3 length: 15 amino acids. Here the CDR3 DNA reads TGCAGTGCTAGTCAGGAGGAGGGTATGAACACTGAAGCTTTCTTT. Encoded protein: CSASQEEGMNTEAFF.

This chain joins TRBV11-1 and TRBJ2-1; 10 bases match TRBD2. There are 20 residues in the CDR3. Germline assignment: CDR1 SGHAT and CDR2 FQDESV (reference sequence). V shed 3 bases, J shed 6 bases, and the junction held 20 bases outside the gene matches. DNA of the CDR3: TGTGCCAGCAGCTTTGGGAGTCCAGCTAGCGGGAGAGAGTTAGGCAATGAGCAGTTCTTC. The encoded protein is CASSFGSPASGRELGNEQFF.

The gene calls are TRBV20-1 and TRBJ2-1; D is perhaps TRBD2 (5 bases). CDR1 DFQATT and CDR2 SNEGSKA come from the germline V gene (reference sequence). Between the trimmed V and J ends, which lost 1 base and 3 bases, there was a span of 10 bases. This CDR3 comprises 14 residues. CDR3 region: CSARGRGFYNEQFF. CDR3 coding DNA: TGCAGTGCTAGAGGAAGAGGGTTCTACAATGAGCAGTTCTTC.

This clonotype came up a few times. V and J are TRBV28 and TRBJ2-1; 11 bases are shared with TRBD2. J was trimmed by 5 bases and V by 1 base; bases with no gene match: 4. Germline V CDR1 and CDR2: MDHEN, SYDVKM. This CDR3 has 16 residues. The CDR3 loop reads CASSLLLAGVNNEQFF. CDR3 in DNA: TGTGCCAGCAGTTTATTACTAGCGGGGGTTAACAATGAGCAGTTCTTC.

V gene TRBV6-1 combines with J gene TRBJ2-7, with 8 positions matching TRBD1. Trimming removed 3 bases from V and 4 bases from J; junction bases left unmatched: 5. This CDR3 region has 14 residues. The germline V gene has CDR1 MNHNS and CDR2 SASEGT. The DNA of the CDR3 is TGTGCCAGCAGTGAGTTCAGGGGGCGTTACGAGCAGTACGTC. Translating gives CASSEFRGRYEQYV.

The chain is built from TRBV19 and TRBJ1-1, with D unresolved. V dropped 3 bases and J dropped 3 bases, with 5 bases sitting between them. The CDR3 has 12 amino acids. The germline V gene has CDR1 LNHDA and CDR2 SQIVND (reference sequence). The CDR3 DNA follows: TGTGCCAGTAGTATCTCCGACACTGAAGCTTTCTTT. Protein product: CASSISDTEAFF.

This clonotype was picked up a small number of times. The chain links TRBV7-9 to TRBJ1-5, with a weak D call TRBD1 (5 bases). The V gene lost 5 bases and the J gene lost 6 bases, with 11 bases spanning the gap. CDR1 is SEHNR and CDR2 is FQNEAQ in the germline V gene (reference sequence). The CDR3 consists of 13 residues. This CDR3 reads CASSAGEGQPQHF. The CDR3, as DNA: TGTGCCAGCAGCGCGGGGGAAGGTCAGCCCCAGCATTTT.

The table lists this clonotype with a few counts. The chain joins TRBV2 to TRBJ2-2; 8 bases are shared with TRBD2. The germline V gene has CDR1 SNHLY and CDR2 FYNNEI. The CDR3 extends over 14 amino acids. The J segment lost 7 bases and the V segment lost 6 bases, leaving 7 bases of the junction unmatched. CDR3 amino acids: CASRTGLAHGELFF. In DNA form, the CDR3 reads TGTGCCAGCAGGACAGGACTAGCTCACGGGGAGCTGTTTTTT.

There are a few counts of this clonotype. The rearrangement uses TRBV2 and TRBJ2-1; no firm D call. Between the trimmed V and J ends, which lost 5 bases and 9 bases, there was a span of 8 bases. This CDR3 spans 11 amino acids. In germline, CDR1 is SNHLY, CDR2 FYNNEI. The CDR3 DNA reads as TGTGCCAGCAGTTTTGTTTTTGAGCAGTTCTTC. Protein product: CASSFVFEQFF. Combining the CDR3 with reference TRBV2 and TRBJ2-1 gives the whole variable domain EPEVTQTPSHQVTQMGQEVILRCVPISNHLYFYWYRQILGQKVEFLVSFYNNEISEKSEIFDDQFSVERPDGSNFTLKIRSTKLEDSAMYFCASSFVFEQFFGPGTRLTVL.

Ten or more counts support this clonotype. The chain links TRBV5-1 to TRBJ2-5; D is perhaps TRBD2 (5 bases). Germline V gene lookup returns CDR1 SGHRS and CDR2 YFSETQ. V was pared by 4 bases and J by 0 bases, with 13 bases between. This CDR3 region has 15 residues. CDR3 sequence (DNA): TGCGCCAGCAGCGGTGGGAGTGTGTACCAAGAGACCCAGTACTTC. Its protein is CASSGGSVYQETQYF.

The chain recombines TRBV11-3 with TRBJ2-1; 10 nucleotides agree with TRBD2. Germline-derived CDR1 and CDR2 are SGHNT and YENEEA. The V segment lost 4 bases and the J segment 8 bases; nucleotides outside the gene matches: 11. The length of the CDR3 is 16 residues. This CDR3 is CASSSLVLAGAHEQFF. In DNA form, the CDR3 reads TGTGCCAGCAGCTCCTTGGTGCTAGCGGGAGCCCATGAGCAGTTCTTC.

This clonotype was detected a few times. The rearrangement uses TRBV7-8 and TRBJ2-5; TRBD1 matches 7 bases. Germline V gene data show CDR1 as SGHVS and CDR2 as FQNEAQ. The CDR3 is made up of 15 amino acids. V lost 4 bases and J lost 5; bases outside the gene matches: 10. CDR3 residues: CASSYRQGGRETQYF. The CDR3 bases are TGTGCCAGCAGCTATAGACAGGGTGGGCGGGAGACCCAGTACTTC.

The genes are TRBV20-1 and TRBJ1-3, with a possible D match to TRBD1 (6 bases). Trimming took 0 bases from V and 4 from J, leaving 10 bases between them. This CDR3 comprises 14 residues. CDR1 is DFQATT, CDR2 SNEGSKA, per germline (reference sequence). The CDR3 loop reads CSARDGGTGNTIYF. Written as DNA, the CDR3 is TGCAGTGCTAGAGACGGGGGGACAGGAAACACCATATATTTT.

This sequence joins TRBV27 and TRBJ2-1; D may match TRBD1 or TRBD2 (5 bases each). V gave up 6 bases and J gave up 3 bases, with 12 bases separating them. Germline values: CDR1 MNHEY, CDR2 SMNVEV (reference sequence). CDR3 length: 14 amino acids. The CDR3 DNA is TGTGCCAGCAGCCGTGGGGGTGGCTACAATGAGCAGTTCTTC. Its protein product is CASSRGGGYNEQFF.

The sample holds many counts of this clonotype. The CDR3 coding sequence is TGTGCCAGCAGCTTAGGGACCCCTGTGGGGGAGCTGTTTTTT. It encodes CASSLGTPVGELFF. The rearrangement links TRBV7-8 to TRBJ2-2; D gene ambiguous. V lost 1 base, J lost 8 bases, and 11 bases lay in between. Germline-derived CDR1 and CDR2 are SGHVS and FQNEAQ. This CDR3 contains 14 residues. Full variable domain (missing parts from reference TRBV7-8 and TRBJ2-2): GAGVSQSPRYKVAKRGQDVALRCDPISGHVSLFWYQQALGQGPEFLTYFQNEAQLDKSGLPSDRFFAERPEGSVSTLKIQRTQQEDSAVYLCASSLGTPVGELFFGEGSRLTVL.

The chain is built from TRBV3-1 and TRBJ2-3, with 9 positions matching TRBD2. Germline V gene sequence: CDR1 LGHDT, CDR2 YNNKEL (reference sequence). V was clipped by 1 base and J by 5 bases; unmatched bases: 16. The CDR3 is 19 amino acids. For the CDR3, the DNA is TGTGCCAGCAGCCAAGTTTTTCAGGGCGGGAGGGCCAGTGAAGATACGCAGTATTTT. It specifies CASSQVFQGGRASEDTQYF.

The chain combines TRBV4-1 with TRBJ2-2; possibly TRBD1 or TRBD2 for D (6 bases each). This CDR3 is built from 18 residues. CDR1 MGHRA and CDR2 YSYEKL come from the germline V gene. V lost 4 bases, J lost 1 base, and 19 bases lay in between. In DNA form, the CDR3 reads TGCGCCAGCAGCCCGGGGGAAGGCAGGGGCCTGAACACCGGGGAGCTGTTTTTT. Protein product: CASSPGEGRGLNTGELFF.

This clonotype was seen a few times. The rearrangement joins TRBV29-1 to TRBJ2-1; TRBD2 aligns across 11 bases. The CDR3 length is 22 residues. From germline, CDR1 is SQVTM and CDR2 ANQGSEA. V was clipped by 0 bases and J by 4 bases; unmatched bases: 23. CDR3 protein: CSVEDFSGTSGLWSLGYNEQFF. In DNA form, the CDR3 reads TGCAGCGTTGAAGATTTTTCCGGGACTAGCGGCTTATGGAGCCTGGGGTACAATGAGCAGTTCTTC.

The table lists this clonotype with a few counts. The chain combines TRBV12-3 or TRBV12-4 with TRBJ2-1, with TRBD2 identical over 10 bases. The CDR3 consists of 15 residues. The ends lost 6 bases at V and 7 bases at J; junction bases unmatched: 9. The CDR3 loop is CASSRGLADINEQFF. CDR3 sequence (DNA): TGTGCCAGCAGCCGCGGACTAGCGGATATAAATGAGCAGTTCTTC.

This clonotype was seen many times. The rearrangement joins TRBV20-1 to TRBJ1-2; 7 nucleotides agree with TRBD1. This CDR3 region has 14 residues. Germline lookup yields CDR1 DFQATT and CDR2 SNEGSKA (reference sequence). The V gene end was trimmed by 5 bases and the J gene end by 4 bases; junction bases not matched to a gene: 10. The CDR3 DNA reads as TGCAGTGCTGGGCGGGACAGCCCTTCCTATGGCTACACCTTC. As protein: CSAGRDSPSYGYTF.